The entry below describes one TCR beta chain. These data belong to a study of blood T cell repertoires in COVID-19. Whole-study context: The samples span acute and convalescent COVID-19 from the United States, Italy and Spain.

How the authors handled the data: How many nucleated cells were present was estimated from reference gene primer amplification. This table comes from immunoSEQ multiplex PCR, and its TCRdb copy is limited to in-frame clones, with some not included. The DNA gave D and trimming, while V, J and clone size come from that table. The sample includes roughly 100,000 clones, 65% to 90% of them seen just once. With 1 base clipped from V and 4 bases from J, the junction kept 9 bases outside the gene matches. The CDR3 sequence is 17 residues long. Germline assignment: CDR1 SGHRS and CDR2 YFSETQ. Sequenced input: peripheral blood. The genes are TRBV5-1 and TRBJ1-1, with TRBD1 matching 11 bases. The receptor was isolated from an older man with acute or convalescent COVID-19. The CDR3 loop reads CASSLRSGGQGATEAFF. CDR3 DNA sequence: TGCGCCAGCAGCTTGAGGTCAGGCGGACAGGGGGCCACTGAAGCTTTCTTT.